This T cell receptor (beta chain) was sequenced during a study of human T cells and chemical hapten exposure. Turning to the study itself: Scalp application of diphenylcyclopropenone was performed weekly in patients across the entire roughly 26-week study. Study-wide results and limits: Expanded TCRs were compared with controls, and the expanded TCRs formed significantly more large CDR3 similarity clusters.

The CDR3 sequence is 14 residues long. Trimming stripped 4 bases from V and 1 base from J, with 8 bases between. Germline assignment: CDR1 MNHEY and CDR2 SVGEGT. A few counts support this clonotype. Its antigen remains unidentified. The study's library attached unique molecular identifiers to single cDNA molecules. TCRdb ran MiXCR on the RACE reads and lists one entry per CDR3 protein. The sample consists of 55,000 to 75,000 distinct CDR3 sequences, 9.5% to 15% of them appearing once. Time point reported: patch test 3, about 24 weeks after DPC sensitization. Treatment described: therapeutic diphenylcyclopropenone sensitization with weekly scalp DPC. Alopecia patients deemed DPC-suitable, aged 18 to 70, excluding pregnancy.

The TCR originated in a man aged 25-45 years with alopecia areata. Some clones in this sample may be carry-over from other donors' samples. The rearrangement links TRBV6-2 or TRBV6-3 to TRBJ1-5; D gene ambiguous. The specimen comprised whole blood, sampled in connection with sensitization to the hapten diphenylcyclopropenone (DPC). The CDR3 reads CASSFLDSNQPQHF. The CDR3 nucleotides read TGTGCCAGCAGTTTCCTGGACAGCAATCAGCCCCAGCATTTT.